A selection of T cell receptor beta chains follows, all from one sample in a study of Tregs in tolerant kidney transplant recipients. TCRdb keeps only in-frame clones here, not all; method: immunoSEQ multiplex PCR. Of some 55,000 clones in the sample, around 82% were seen once. Sequencing used CD4+ T cells from blood. These receptor sequences come from a human donor in good health. The CDR3 runs from the conserved cysteine through the conserved F or W. A D gene is named only where the DNA matches it firmly. Size values are once, few and many counts, or a class for expanded clones, and some rows have none.

V gene	J gene	D gene	clone size	CDR3 protein	CDR3 DNA
TRBV4-3	TRBJ2-4	TRBD1	few	CASSQEGTGGNPQNIQYF	TGCGCCAGCAGCCAAGAGGGGACAGGGGGGAACCCTCAAAACATTCAGTACTTC
TRBV29-1	TRBJ1-1	TRBD1	.	CSAGQGNTEAFF	TGCAGCGCTGGACAGGGAAACACTGAAGCTTTCTTT
TRBV12-5	TRBJ2-5	TRBD2	.	CASGLAGQSRGGTQYF	TGTGCTAGTGGTTTGGCCGGACAGTCGCGGGGGGGGACCCAGTACTTC
TRBV27	TRBJ2-1	.	.	CASRKRGLAEGDEQFF	TGTGCCAGCAGGAAACGGGGGCTAGCGGAGGGGGATGAGCAGTTCTTC
TRBV29-1	TRBJ2-7	.	few	CSVDEGGDLYEQYF	TGCAGCGTTGATGAGGGGGGCGACCTCTACGAGCAGTACTTC
TRBV29-1	TRBJ1-2	.	.	CSVRGSGDYGYTF	TGCAGCGTTCGGGGGTCCGGGGACTATGGCTACACCTTC
TRBV9	TRBJ2-7	.	.	CASSVQGDLSYEQYF	TGTGCCAGCAGCGTACAGGGGGACTTGTCCTACGAGCAGTACTTC
TRBV12-5	TRBJ1-1	.	.	CASAVLLAAGTEAFF	TGTGCTAGTGCCGTCTTGCTAGCCGCAGGGACTGAAGCTTTCTTT
TRBV5-4	TRBJ2-5	.	few	CASSLVGPTDQETQYF	TGTGCCAGCAGCTTGGTAGGGCCGACAGACCAAGAGACCCAGTACTTC
TRBV6-5	TRBJ2-7	TRBD2	.	CASRRSGRATDEQYF	TGTGCCAGCAGAAGAAGCGGGAGGGCCACGGACGAGCAGTACTTC
TRBV9	TRBJ2-5	.	.	CASSVEGTFQETQYF	TGTGCCAGCAGCGTAGAGGGGACCTTCCAAGAGACCCAGTACTTC
TRBV6-1	TRBJ1-2	.	.	CASSEGLNSYGYTF	TGTGCCAGCAGTGAAGGACTTAATAGCTATGGCTACACCTTC
TRBV18	TRBJ2-7	TRBD2	few	CASSLIMSGTSGRAYEQYF	TGTGCCAGCTCCCTGATAATGAGTGGGACTAGCGGGAGAGCCTACGAGCAGTACTTC
TRBV9	TRBJ2-1	.	.	CASSKKSRDTEFHEQFF	TGTGCCAGCAGCAAAAAATCCCGGGACACTGAGTTCCATGAGCAGTTCTTC
TRBV30	TRBJ2-2	.	.	CAGRGSGTGELFF	TGTGCCGGGCGGGGATCCGGCACCGGGGAGCTGTTTTTT
TRBV27	TRBJ1-5	.	.	CASKKVGQPQHF	TGTGCCAGCAAAAAAGTCGGACAGCCCCAGCATTTT
TRBV7-2	TRBJ2-3	.	.	CASSTWGDTDTQYF	TGTGCCAGCAGCACGTGGGGGGACACAGATACGCAGTATTTT
TRBV2	TRBJ2-7	TRBD1	few	CASSYDREYRSYEQYF	TGTGCCAGCAGCTATGACAGGGAATACCGTTCCTACGAGCAGTACTTC